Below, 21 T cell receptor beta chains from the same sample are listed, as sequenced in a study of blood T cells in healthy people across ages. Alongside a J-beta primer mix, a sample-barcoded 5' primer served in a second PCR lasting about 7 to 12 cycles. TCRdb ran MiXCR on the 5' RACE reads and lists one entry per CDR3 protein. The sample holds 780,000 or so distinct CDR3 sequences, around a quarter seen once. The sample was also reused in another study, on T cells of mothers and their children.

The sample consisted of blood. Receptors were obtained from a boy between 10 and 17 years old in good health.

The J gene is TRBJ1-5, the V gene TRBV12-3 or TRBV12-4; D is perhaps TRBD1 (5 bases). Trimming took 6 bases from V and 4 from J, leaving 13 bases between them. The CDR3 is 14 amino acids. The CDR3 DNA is TGTGCCAGCAGACGGGGGACCCCTAATCAGCCCCAGCATTTT. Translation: CASRRGTPNQPQHF.

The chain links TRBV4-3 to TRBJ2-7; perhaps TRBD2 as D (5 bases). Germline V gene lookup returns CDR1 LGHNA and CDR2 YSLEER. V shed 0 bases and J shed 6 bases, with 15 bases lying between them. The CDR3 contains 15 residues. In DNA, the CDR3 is TGCGCCAGCAGCCAAGATGGTGGGAGAGCGGCCGAGCAGTACTTC. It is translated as CASSQDGGRAAEQYF.

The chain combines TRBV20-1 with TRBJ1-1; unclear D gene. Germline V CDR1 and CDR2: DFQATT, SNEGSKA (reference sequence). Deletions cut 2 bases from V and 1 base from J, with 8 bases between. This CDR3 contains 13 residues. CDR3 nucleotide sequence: TGCAGTGCTAGAAGGGAAGAGAACACTGAAGCTTTCTTT. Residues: CSARREENTEAFF.

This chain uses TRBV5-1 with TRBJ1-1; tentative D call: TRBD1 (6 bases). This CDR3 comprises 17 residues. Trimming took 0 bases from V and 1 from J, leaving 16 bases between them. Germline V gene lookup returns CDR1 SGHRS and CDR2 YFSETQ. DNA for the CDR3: TGCGCCAGCAGCTTGGGCGGACAGACCCGAGGGAACACTGAAGCTTTCTTT. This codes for CASSLGGQTRGNTEAFF. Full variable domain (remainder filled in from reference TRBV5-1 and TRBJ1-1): KAGVTQTPRYLIKTRGQQVTLSCSPISGHRSVSWYQQTPGQGLQFLFEYFSETQRNKGNFPGRFSGRQFSNSRSEMNVSTLELGDSALYLCASSLGGQTRGNTEAFFGQGTRLTVV.

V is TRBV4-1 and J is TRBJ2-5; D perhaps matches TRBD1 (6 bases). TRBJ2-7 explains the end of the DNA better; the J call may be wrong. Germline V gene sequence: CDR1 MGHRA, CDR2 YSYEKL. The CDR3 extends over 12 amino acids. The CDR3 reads CASSRKGDEQYF. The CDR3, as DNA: TGCGCCAGCAGCCGAAAGGGGGACGAGCAGTACTTC.

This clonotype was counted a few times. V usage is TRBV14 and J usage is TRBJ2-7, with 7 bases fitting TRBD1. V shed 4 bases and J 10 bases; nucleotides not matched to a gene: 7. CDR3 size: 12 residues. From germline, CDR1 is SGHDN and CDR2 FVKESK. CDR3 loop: CASSLRGTTQYF. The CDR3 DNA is TGTGCCAGCAGCCTCAGGGGGACGACACAGTACTTC.

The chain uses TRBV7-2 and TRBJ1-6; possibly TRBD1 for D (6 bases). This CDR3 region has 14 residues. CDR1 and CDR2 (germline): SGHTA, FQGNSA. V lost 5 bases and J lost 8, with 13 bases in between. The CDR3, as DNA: TGTGCCAGCAGCACAGGGTTAGGGGATTCACCCCTCCACTTT. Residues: CASSTGLGDSPLHF.

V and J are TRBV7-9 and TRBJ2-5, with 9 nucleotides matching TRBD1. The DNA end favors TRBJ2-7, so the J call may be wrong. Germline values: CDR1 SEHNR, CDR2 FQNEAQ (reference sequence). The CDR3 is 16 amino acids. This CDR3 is CASSFTRDRVSYEQYF. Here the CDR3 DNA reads TGTGCCAGCAGCTTCACCCGGGACAGGGTTTCTTACGAGCAGTACTTC.

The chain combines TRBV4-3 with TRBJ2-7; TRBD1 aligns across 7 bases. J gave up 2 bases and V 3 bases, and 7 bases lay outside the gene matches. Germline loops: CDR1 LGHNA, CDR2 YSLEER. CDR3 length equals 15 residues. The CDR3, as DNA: TGCGCCAGCAGCCAGTACCGGGACAGCCCCTACGAGCAGTACTTC. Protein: CASSQYRDSPYEQYF.

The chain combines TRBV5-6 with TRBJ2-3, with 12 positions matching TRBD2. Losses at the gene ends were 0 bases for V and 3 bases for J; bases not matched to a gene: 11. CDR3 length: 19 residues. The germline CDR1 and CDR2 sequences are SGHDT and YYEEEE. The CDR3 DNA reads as TGTGCCAGCAGCTTGGGATGGGCTAGCGGGAGGGGGAAAACAGATACGCAGTATTTT. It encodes CASSLGWASGRGKTDTQYF.

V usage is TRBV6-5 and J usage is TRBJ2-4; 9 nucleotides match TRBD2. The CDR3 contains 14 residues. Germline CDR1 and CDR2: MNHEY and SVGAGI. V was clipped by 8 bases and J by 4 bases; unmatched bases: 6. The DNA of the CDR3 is TGTGCCAGCTCGATAACTAGCGGGAAAAACATTCAGTACTTC. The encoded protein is CASSITSGKNIQYF.

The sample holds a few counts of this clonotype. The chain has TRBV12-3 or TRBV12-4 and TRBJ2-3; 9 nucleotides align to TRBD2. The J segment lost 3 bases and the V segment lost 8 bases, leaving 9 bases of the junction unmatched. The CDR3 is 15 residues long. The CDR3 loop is CASSRDSGSTDTQYF. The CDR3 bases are TGTGCCAGCTCCCGGGATAGCGGGAGTACAGATACGCAGTATTTT.

The CDR3 DNA follows: TGTGCCACCAGTGGCTCCGCAGCAGATACGCAGTATTTT. Its protein product is CATSGSAADTQYF. The chain uses TRBV15 and TRBJ2-3; no firm D call. Trimming pared 6 bases from V and 4 bases from J, leaving 11 bases between. This CDR3 region has 13 residues. CDR1 and CDR2 (germline): LNHNV, YYDKDF (reference sequence).

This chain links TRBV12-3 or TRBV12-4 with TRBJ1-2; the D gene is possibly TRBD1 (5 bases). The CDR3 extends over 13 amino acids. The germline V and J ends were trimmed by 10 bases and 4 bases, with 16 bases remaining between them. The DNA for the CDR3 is TGTGCCACCCTACGGGGGAGCCCCTATGGCTACACCTTC. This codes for CATLRGSPYGYTF.

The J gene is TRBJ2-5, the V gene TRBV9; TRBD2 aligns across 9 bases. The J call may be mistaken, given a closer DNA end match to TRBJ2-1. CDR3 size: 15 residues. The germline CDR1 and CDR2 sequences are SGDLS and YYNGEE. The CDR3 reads CASSPRTSAHNEQFF. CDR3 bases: TGTGCCAGCAGCCCCCGGACTAGCGCACACAATGAGCAGTTCTTC.

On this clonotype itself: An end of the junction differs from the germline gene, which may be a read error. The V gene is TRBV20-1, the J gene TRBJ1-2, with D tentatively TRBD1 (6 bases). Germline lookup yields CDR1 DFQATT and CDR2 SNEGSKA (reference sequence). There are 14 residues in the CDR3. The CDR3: CSARLQQGAYGYTF. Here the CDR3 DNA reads TGCAGCGCTAGACTACAACAGGGTGCCTATGGCTACACCTTC.

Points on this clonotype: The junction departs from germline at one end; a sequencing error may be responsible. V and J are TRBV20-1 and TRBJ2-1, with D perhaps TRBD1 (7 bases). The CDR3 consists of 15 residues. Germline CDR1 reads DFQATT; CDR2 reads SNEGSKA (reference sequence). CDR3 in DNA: TGCAGTGCTAGAAAGGAGGGGGCATCCTACTATGAGCAGTTCTTC. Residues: CSARKEGASYYEQFF.

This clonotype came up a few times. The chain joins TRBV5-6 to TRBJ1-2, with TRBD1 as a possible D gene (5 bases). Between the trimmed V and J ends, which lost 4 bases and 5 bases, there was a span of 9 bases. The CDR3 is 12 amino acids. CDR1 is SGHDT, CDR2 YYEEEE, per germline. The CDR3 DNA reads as TGTGCCAGCAGCCGGGGGGAGTATGGCTACACCTTC. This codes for CASSRGEYGYTF.

CDR3 sequence (DNA): TGTGCCAGCTCACCAGGACAGGAGGCGATCGGGGAGCTGTTTTTT. It is translated as CASSPGQEAIGELFF. This sequence joins TRBV18 and TRBJ2-2; TRBD1 aligns across 7 bases. The CDR3 length is 15 residues. Germline CDR1 reads KGHSH; CDR2 reads LQKENI. Losses at the gene ends were 2 bases for V and 7 bases for J; bases not matched to a gene: 7.

The CDR3 region is CASSPGTDSGNTIYF. The DNA for the CDR3 is TGTGCCAGCAGCCCTGGGACAGACTCTGGAAACACCATATATTTT. The chain carries TRBV12-3 or TRBV12-4 and TRBJ1-3; 7 bases are shared with TRBD1. V gave up 6 bases and J gave up 0 bases; unmatched junction bases: 5. This CDR3 contains 15 residues.

The CDR3 is CSVVQQTYNEQFF. The CDR3 coding sequence is TGCAGCGTTGTACAACAGACCTACAATGAGCAGTTCTTC. The chain joins TRBV29-1 to TRBJ2-1, with D unresolved. This CDR3 has 13 residues. V dropped 4 bases and J dropped 2 bases, with 9 bases sitting between them. CDR1 SQVTM and CDR2 ANQGSEA come from the germline V gene.